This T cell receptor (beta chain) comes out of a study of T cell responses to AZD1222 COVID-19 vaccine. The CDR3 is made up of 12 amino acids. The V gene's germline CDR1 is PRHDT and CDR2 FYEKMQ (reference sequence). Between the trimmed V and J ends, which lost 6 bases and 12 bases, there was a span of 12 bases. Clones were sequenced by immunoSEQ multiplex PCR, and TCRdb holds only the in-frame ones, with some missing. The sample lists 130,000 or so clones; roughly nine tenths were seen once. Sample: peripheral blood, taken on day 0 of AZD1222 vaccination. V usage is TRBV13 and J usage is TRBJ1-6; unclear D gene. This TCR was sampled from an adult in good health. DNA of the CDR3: TGTGCCAGCAGTCTCCAGACAAAACCCCTCCACTTT. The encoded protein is CASSLQTKPLHF.